The subject of this entry is one TCR beta chain. These data are taken from a study of blood T cell repertoires in COVID-19. In the study overall: COVID-19 samples from acute and convalescent phases originated in the United States, Italy and Spain.

CDR3 length equals 15 residues. V was pared by 2 bases and J by 1 base, with 9 bases between. Germline CDR1 is SGHKS and CDR2 is YYEKEE (reference sequence). Original processing notes: Reference gene primers were amplified, and this amplification served to estimate nucleated cell counts. The data were produced by immunoSEQ multiplex PCR, yet TCRdb's version contains in-frame clones alone and is incomplete. V, J and clone size are those of that table, while D and trimming were read from the DNA. The sample records 200,000 to 300,000 clones, about nine tenths being singletons. The chain combines TRBV5-5 with TRBJ2-2, with D perhaps TRBD1 (5 bases). This sequence was found in a woman between 40 and 50 years old who had recovered from COVID-19. Source material: peripheral blood. CDR3 coding DNA: TGTGCCAGCAGCTTTGGCGGACAGAACACCGGGGAGCTGTTTTTT. This encodes CASSFGGQNTGELFF.